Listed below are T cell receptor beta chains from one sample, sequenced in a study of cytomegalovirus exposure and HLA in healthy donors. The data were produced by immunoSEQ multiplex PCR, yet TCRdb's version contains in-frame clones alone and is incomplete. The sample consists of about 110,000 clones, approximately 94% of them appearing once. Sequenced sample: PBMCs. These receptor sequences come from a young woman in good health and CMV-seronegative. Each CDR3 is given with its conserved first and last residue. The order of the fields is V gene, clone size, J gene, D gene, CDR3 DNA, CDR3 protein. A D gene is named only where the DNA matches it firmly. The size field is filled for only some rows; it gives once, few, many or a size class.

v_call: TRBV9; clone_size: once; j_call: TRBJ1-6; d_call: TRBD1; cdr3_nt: TGTGCCAGCAGCGGACAGGGCCATAATTCACCCCTCCACTTT; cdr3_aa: CASSGQGHNSPLHF
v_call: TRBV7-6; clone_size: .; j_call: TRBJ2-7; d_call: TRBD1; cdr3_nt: TGTGCCAGCAGCCGGACAGGGGCGGACGAGCAGTACTTC; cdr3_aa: CASSRTGADEQYF
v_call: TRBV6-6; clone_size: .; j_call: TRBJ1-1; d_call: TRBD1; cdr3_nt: TGTGCCAGCAGTCAACAGGGGGCTGTGAACACTGAAGCTTTCTTT; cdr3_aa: CASSQQGAVNTEAFF
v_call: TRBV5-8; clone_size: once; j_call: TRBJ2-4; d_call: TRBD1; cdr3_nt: TGTGCCAGCAGCTTAAAATGGACAGGGCCGGCCAAAAACATTCAGTACTTC; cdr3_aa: CASSLKWTGPAKNIQYF
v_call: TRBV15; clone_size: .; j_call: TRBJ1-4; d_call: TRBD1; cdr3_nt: TGTGCCACCAGCAGAGATGGGGGACAGGTGGTTGAAAAACTGTTTTTT; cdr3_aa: CATSRDGGQVVEKLFF
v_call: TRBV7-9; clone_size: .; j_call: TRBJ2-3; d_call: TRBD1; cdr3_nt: TGTGCCAGTTATTCGACAGGGATTGTCACAGATACGCAGTATTTT; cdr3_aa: CASYSTGIVTDTQYF
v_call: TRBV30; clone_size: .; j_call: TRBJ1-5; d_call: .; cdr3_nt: TGTGCCTGGAGTATATTAGATCAGCCCCAGCATTTT; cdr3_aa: CAWSILDQPQHF
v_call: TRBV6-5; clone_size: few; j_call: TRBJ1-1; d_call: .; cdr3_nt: TGTGCCAGCAGTTACGTTGGTAGGAACACTGAAGCTTTCTTT; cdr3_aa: CASSYVGRNTEAFF
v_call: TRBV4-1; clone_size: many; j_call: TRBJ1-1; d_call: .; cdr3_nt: TGCGCCAGCAGCCGCACCACAGAAGGGGGGGGTAAAGCTTTCTTT; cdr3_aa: CASSRTTEGGGKAFF
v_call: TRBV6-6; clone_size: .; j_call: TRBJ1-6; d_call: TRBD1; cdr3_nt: TGTGCCAGCCCCTCAGGGCAGGGGGCTCCTAATTCACCCCTCCACTTT; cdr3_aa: CASPSGQGAPNSPLHF
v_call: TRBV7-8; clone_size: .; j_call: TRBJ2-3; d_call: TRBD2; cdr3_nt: TGTGCCAGCAGCCCGGTAGGGATACCTAGCGGTACAGATACGCAGTATTTT; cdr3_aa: CASSPVGIPSGTDTQYF
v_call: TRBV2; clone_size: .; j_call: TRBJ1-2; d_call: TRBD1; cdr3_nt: TGTGCCAGCAGCGCCGGGACAGGCGCCGATTTCCACTATGGCTACACCTTC; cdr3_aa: CASSAGTGADFHYGYTF
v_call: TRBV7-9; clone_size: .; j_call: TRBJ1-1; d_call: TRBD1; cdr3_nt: TGTGCCAGCAGCTTCCAACAGGGGGCGGGCACTGAAGCTTTCTTT; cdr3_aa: CASSFQQGAGTEAFF
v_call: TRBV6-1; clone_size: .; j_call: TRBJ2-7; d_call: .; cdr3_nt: TGTGCCAGCAGGAGCACACAGGGTTACGAGCAGTACTTC; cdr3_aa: CASRSTQGYEQYF
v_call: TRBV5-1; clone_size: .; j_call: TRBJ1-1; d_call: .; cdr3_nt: TGCGCCAGCAGCTTTTCGACAGGCAACACTGAAGCTTTCTTT; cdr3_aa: CASSFSTGNTEAFF
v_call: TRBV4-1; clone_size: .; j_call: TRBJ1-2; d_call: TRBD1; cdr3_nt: TGCGCCAGCAGCCAGTTGGGACAGGGAGGATATGGCTACACCTTC; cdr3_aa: CASSQLGQGGYGYTF
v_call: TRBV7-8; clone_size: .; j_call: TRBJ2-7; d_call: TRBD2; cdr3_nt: TGTGCCAGCAGCTCCTCACTAGCGGGGGAGCAGTACTTC; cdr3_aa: CASSSSLAGEQYF
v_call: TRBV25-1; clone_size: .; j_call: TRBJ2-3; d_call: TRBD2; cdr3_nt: TGTGCCAGCAGTGAAGCAGGGAGGGATCTCGCAGATACGCAGTATTTT; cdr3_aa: CASSEAGRDLADTQYF
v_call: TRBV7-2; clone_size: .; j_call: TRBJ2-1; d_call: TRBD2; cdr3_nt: TGTGCCAGCGACAGCGGGGGGTCGAGCTCCTACAATGAGCAGTTCTTC; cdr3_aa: CASDSGGSSSYNEQFF
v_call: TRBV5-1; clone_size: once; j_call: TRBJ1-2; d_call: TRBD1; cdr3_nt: TGCGCCAGCTTCGAAGGTACAGGGGAAGGACTCTATGGCTACACCTTC; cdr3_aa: CASFEGTGEGLYGYTF
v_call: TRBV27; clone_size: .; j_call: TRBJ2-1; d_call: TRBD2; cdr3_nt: TGTGCCAGCAGTTTAAGGGGCTACGGGGGGGCTAATGAGCAGTTCTTC; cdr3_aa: CASSLRGYGGANEQFF
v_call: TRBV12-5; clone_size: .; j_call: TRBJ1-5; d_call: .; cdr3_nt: TGTGCTAGTGGTTTGTCAGGTAGCAATCAGCCCCAGCATTTT; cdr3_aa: CASGLSGSNQPQHF
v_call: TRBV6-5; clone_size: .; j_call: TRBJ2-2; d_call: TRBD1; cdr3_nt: TGTGCCAGCAGTCGGGACAGGGGAATCACCGGGGAGCTGTTTTTT; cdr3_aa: CASSRDRGITGELFF
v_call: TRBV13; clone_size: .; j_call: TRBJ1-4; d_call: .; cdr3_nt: TGTGCCAGCAGCAAAGGGTCAGGGAACAGAAAATCCACTAATGAAAAACTGTTTTTT; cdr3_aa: CASSKGSGNRKSTNEKLFF
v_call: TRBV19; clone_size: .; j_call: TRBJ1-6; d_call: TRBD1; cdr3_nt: TGTGCCAGTTCACCGAGGGGGGACAGCTCCTATAATTCACCCCTCCACTTT; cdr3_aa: CASSPRGDSSYNSPLHF
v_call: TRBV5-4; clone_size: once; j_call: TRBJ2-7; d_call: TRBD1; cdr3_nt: TGTGCCAGCAGCTACGGGGACAGGGCCTACGAGCAGTACTTC; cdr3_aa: CASSYGDRAYEQYF
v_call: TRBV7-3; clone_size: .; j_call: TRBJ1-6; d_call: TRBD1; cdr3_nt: TGTGCCAGCAGCTTAGAGGGGGCCCATAATTCACCCCTCCACTTT; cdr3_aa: CASSLEGAHNSPLHF
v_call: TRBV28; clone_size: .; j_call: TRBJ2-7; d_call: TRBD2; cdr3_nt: TGTGCCAGCAGTTTCGTAGCGGGCCCTGCCTACGAGCAGTACTTC; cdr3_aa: CASSFVAGPAYEQYF
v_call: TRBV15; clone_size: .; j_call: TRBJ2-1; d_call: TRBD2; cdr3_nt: TGTGCCACCAGCAGAGATGGGTCGGGGGGGGCCTACAATGAGCAGTTCTTC; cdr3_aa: CATSRDGSGGAYNEQFF
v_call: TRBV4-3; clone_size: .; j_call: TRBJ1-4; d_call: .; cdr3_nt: TGCGCCAGCAGCCAAGGACAGCAGAATGAAAAACTGTTTTTT; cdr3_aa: CASSQGQQNEKLFF
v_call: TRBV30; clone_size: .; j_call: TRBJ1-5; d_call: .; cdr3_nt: TGTGCCTGGAGTTTGGGGGAGGACCAGCCCCAGCATTTT; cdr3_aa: CAWSLGEDQPQHF
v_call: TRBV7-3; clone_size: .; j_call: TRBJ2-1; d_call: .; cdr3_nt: TGTGCCAGCAATCAAGCGCACGGAATGGGTGAGCAGTTCTTC; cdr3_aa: CASNQAHGMGEQFF
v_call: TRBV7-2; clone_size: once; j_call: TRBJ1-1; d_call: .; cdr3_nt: TGTGCCAGCAGCCCCCCGGGTGGACAGAGCCAAAGACTGAACACTGAAGCTTTCTTT; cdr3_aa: CASSPPGGQSQRLNTEAFF
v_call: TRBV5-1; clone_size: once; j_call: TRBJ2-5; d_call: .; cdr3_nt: TGCGCCAGCAGCTCGAACCAGGGGAGAGAGACCCAGTACTTC; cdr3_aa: CASSSNQGRETQYF
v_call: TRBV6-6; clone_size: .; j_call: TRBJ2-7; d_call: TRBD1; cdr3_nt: TGTGCCAGCAGTTCCGGGAACAGGGGCCCCTACGAGCAGTACTTC; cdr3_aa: CASSSGNRGPYEQYF
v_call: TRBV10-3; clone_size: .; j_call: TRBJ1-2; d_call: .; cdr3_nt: TGTGCCATCAGTGACGGGGACTATGGCTACACCTTC; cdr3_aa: CAISDGDYGYTF
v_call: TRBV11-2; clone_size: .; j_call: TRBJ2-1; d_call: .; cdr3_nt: TGTGCCAGCAGCTTAGATCTAAGTTCGTTGAACAATGAGCAGTTCTTC; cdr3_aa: CASSLDLSSLNNEQFF
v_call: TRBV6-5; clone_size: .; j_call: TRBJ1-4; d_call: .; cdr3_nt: TGTGCCAGCAGTCCGGACTCTAATGAAAAACTGTTTTTT; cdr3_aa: CASSPDSNEKLFF
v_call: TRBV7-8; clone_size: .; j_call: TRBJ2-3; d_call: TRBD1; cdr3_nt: TGTGCCAGCAGCTCCACACAGGGGTTTCCGACAGATACGCAGTATTTT; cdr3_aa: CASSSTQGFPTDTQYF
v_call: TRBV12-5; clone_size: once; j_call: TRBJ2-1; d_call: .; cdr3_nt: TGTGCTAGTGGTTTGATCCCGGGGGGCGATCGCTACAATGAGCAGTTCTTC; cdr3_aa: CASGLIPGGDRYNEQFF
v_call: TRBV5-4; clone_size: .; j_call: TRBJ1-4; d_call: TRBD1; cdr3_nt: TGTGCCAGCAGCCAGGGACAGTCGGATGAAAAACTGTTTTTT; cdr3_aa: CASSQGQSDEKLFF
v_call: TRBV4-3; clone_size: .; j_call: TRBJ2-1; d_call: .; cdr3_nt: TGCGCCAGCAGCCAAGGGGCGGGCGCCTACAATGAGCAGTTCTTC; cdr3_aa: CASSQGAGAYNEQFF